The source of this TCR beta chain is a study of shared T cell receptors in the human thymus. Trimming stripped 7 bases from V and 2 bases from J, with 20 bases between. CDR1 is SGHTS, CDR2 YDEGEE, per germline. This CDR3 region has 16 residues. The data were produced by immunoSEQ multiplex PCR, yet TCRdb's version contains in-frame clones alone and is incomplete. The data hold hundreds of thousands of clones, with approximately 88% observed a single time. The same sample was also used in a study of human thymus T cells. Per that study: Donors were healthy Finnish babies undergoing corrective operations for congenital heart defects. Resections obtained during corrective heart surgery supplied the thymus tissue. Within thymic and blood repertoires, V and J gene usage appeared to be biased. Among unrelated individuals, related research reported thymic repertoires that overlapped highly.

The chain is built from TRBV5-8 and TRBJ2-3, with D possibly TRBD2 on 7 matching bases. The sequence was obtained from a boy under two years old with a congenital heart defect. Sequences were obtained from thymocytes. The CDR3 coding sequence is TGTGCCAGCCTATTCGACGGGGGGCGCCTCACAGATACGCAGTATTTT. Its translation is CASLFDGGRLTDTQYF.